This TCR beta chain was identified in a study of T-cell reconstitution after alpha-beta-depleted transplantation in children. Study-wide points: After one year, T-cell counts and TCRbeta diversity mostly came from new T cells.

Germline CDR1 and CDR2: MDHEN and SYDVKM. The CDR3 sequence is 14 residues long. J lost 5 bases, V lost 2 bases, and 5 bases had no gene match. This clonotype showed up many times. Its cognate antigen is unknown. Unique molecular identifiers featured in how the TCRbeta library was prepared. TCRdb fed the PCR reads into MiXCR, producing one record per CDR3 protein. Of a few hundred thousand distinct CDR3 sequences listed, roughly 13% are singletons. This receptor was identified in a male patient between 5 and 17 years old who had a stem cell transplant for acute myeloid leukemia, so the T cells may come from the graft donor. Material: PBMCs, mostly from graft donor cells, obtained 360 days after TCRalphabeta/CD19-depleted stem cell transplant. The rearrangement links TRBV28 to TRBJ2-5, with 7 bases aligning to TRBD1. The CDR3 DNA is TGTGCCAGCAGTTTACCAGGGGGATACGAGACCCAGTACTTC. This gives the protein CASSLPGGYETQYF.